Shown below are 9 T cell receptor beta chains from a single sample sequenced in a study of radiotherapy plus CTLA-4 blockade in lung cancer. TCRdb's table, derived via immunoSEQ multiplex PCR, lists solely in-frame clones and lacks some. The sample contains 40,000 to 45,000 clones, roughly three quarters of which appear only once. The sample in question was peripheral blood, obtained from a patient treated with radiotherapy plus ipilimumab. These receptor sequences come from a human donor with non-small cell lung cancer whose response to radiotherapy plus ipilimumab could not be evaluated.

V gene TRBV9 combines with J gene TRBJ2-7; 7 bases line up with TRBD1. After removal of 0 bases from V and 2 bases from J, the junction contained 2 bases not matched to a gene. CDR1 is SGDLS and CDR2 is YYNGEE in the germline V gene. The CDR3 covers 14 residues. CDR3 DNA sequence: TGTGCCAGCAGCGTAGGGGACAGTCCCTACGAGCAGTACTTC. It is translated as CASSVGDSPYEQYF.

The rearrangement links TRBV5-1 to TRBJ2-7; D may be TRBD2 (6 bases). CDR3 length: 16 residues. CDR1 and CDR2 from the germline V gene are SGHRS and YFSETQ. Trimming shortened V by 2 bases and J by 2 bases, and 17 bases separated the two germline ends. The CDR3 spells CASSLPRDSGPYEQYF. CDR3 sequence (DNA): TGCGCCAGCAGCTTACCCCGGGACTCTGGGCCCTACGAGCAGTACTTC. The full variable domain, in which reference TRBV5-1 and TRBJ2-7 provide the parts outside the CDR3, is KAGVTQTPRYLIKTRGQQVTLSCSPISGHRSVSWYQQTPGQGLQFLFEYFSETQRNKGNFPGRFSGRQFSNSRSEMNVSTLELGDSALYLCASSLPRDSGPYEQYFGPGTRLTVT.

In this sample, this clone turned up once. V is TRBV7-9 and J is TRBJ1-1; D perhaps matches TRBD1 (6 bases). Looked up from germline, CDR1 is SEHNR and CDR2 is FQNEAQ (reference sequence). V dropped 5 bases and J dropped 1 base, with 8 bases sitting between them. The CDR3 extends over 13 amino acids. Here the CDR3 reads CASSRTANTEAFF. The CDR3, as DNA: TGTGCCAGCAGCCGGACAGCGAACACTGAAGCTTTCTTT.

The genes are TRBV6-5 and TRBJ2-7, with D tentatively TRBD2 (5 bases). The CDR3 length is 11 residues. V lost 8 bases to trimming and J lost 7 bases, with 12 bases between them. In germline, CDR1 is MNHEY, CDR2 SVGAGI. The chain's CDR3 is CASAIGGEQYF. The DNA of the CDR3 is TGTGCCAGCGCCATCGGAGGAGAGCAGTACTTC.

The chain has TRBV7-9 and TRBJ1-1; D ambiguous. The CDR3 extends over 13 amino acids. Germline V gene sequence: CDR1 SEHNR, CDR2 FQNEAQ (reference sequence). V shed 5 bases and J shed 8 bases, with 15 bases lying between them. Here the CDR3 DNA reads TGTGCCAGCAGCCATGTAAGGATCGGGGAAGCTTTCTTT. Translation: CASSHVRIGEAFF.

This chain uses TRBV9 with TRBJ2-3, with D unresolved. Germline lookup yields CDR1 SGDLS and CDR2 YYNGEE. The ends were cut back, 1 base at V and 1 base at J, with 13 bases in the middle. CDR3 length equals 16 residues. CDR3 nucleotide sequence: TGTGCCAGCAGCGTACTTGGTAGTCTTGGCACAGATACGCAGTATTTT. Translating gives CASSVLGSLGTDTQYF.

CDR3 residues: CASSPRTGDTEAFF. In DNA, the CDR3 is TGTGCCAGCAGCCCACGGACAGGGGATACTGAAGCTTTCTTT. The chain recombines TRBV11-2 with TRBJ1-1; 9 nucleotides align to TRBD1. The CDR3 sequence is 14 residues long. Per the germline V gene, CDR1 is SGHAT and CDR2 is FQNNGV. The J segment lost 5 bases and the V segment lost 5 bases, leaving 6 bases of the junction unmatched.

V and J are TRBV5-1 and TRBJ1-1, with TRBD1 matching 8 bases. The CDR3 is made up of 14 amino acids. The V segment lost 4 bases and the J segment 4 bases; nucleotides outside the gene matches: 6. Germline-derived CDR1 and CDR2 are SGHRS and YFSETQ. CDR3 DNA: TGCGCCAGCAGCGTCGACAGGGGAGTCACTGAAGCTTTCTTT. Translated: CASSVDRGVTEAFF.

The chain couples TRBV5-1 to TRBJ2-1; possibly TRBD2 for D (6 bases). V gave up 4 bases and J gave up 6 bases, with 17 bases separating them. This CDR3 comprises 15 residues. Germline CDR1 reads SGHRS; CDR2 reads YFSETQ. The CDR3 loop reads CASSLSPGGLNEQFF. In DNA, the CDR3 is TGCGCCAGCAGCCTGAGTCCAGGAGGGCTCAATGAGCAGTTCTTC.